The 17 T cell receptor beta chains below were found in one sample sequenced in a study of blood T cell repertoires in COVID-19. Profiled with immunoSEQ multiplex PCR; TCRdb holds only in-frame clones, not every one. The sample has fewer than 150,000 clones; around 87% are singletons. Source material: peripheral blood. The receptors stem from a woman in her 70s with acute or convalescent COVID-19.

This clone has more than one count but fewer than ten. The rearrangement links TRBV18 to TRBJ1-3; 7 positions agree with TRBD1. CDR1 is KGHSH and CDR2 is LQKENI in the germline V gene. This CDR3 is 14 amino acids long. V lost 8 bases, J lost 4 bases, and 8 bases stayed unmatched. The CDR3 loop reads CASTHSTGGNTIYF. The DNA of the CDR3 is TGTGCCAGCACTCACTCGACAGGGGGAAACACCATATATTTT.

The chain links TRBV5-4 to TRBJ2-3; TRBD2 agrees at 12 bases. Germline lookup yields CDR1 SGHNT and CDR2 YYREEE (reference sequence). V lost 4 bases, J lost 7 bases, and 10 bases stayed unmatched. CDR3 length equals 16 residues. Here the CDR3 DNA reads TGTGCCAGCAGCCAGGCACTAGCGGGGGGACGATATACGCAGTATTTT. It translates to CASSQALAGGRYTQYF.

This chain connects TRBV11-2 to TRBJ2-7; a weak D match, TRBD2 (6 bases). There are 13 residues in the CDR3. Germline V gives CDR1 SGHAT, CDR2 FQNNGV. V was cut by 3 bases and J by 6 bases, with 12 bases left in between. CDR3 sequence (DNA): TGTGCCAGCAGCTTTCGGGGGTCGGCCGAGCAGTACTTC. Residues: CASSFRGSAEQYF.

The rearrangement uses TRBV5-1 and TRBJ2-3, with 12 bases lining up with TRBD2. V lost 2 bases and J lost 0; bases outside the gene matches: 7. The CDR3 is made up of 18 amino acids. CDR1 is SGHRS and CDR2 is YFSETQ in the germline V gene. CDR3 loop: CASSFLTTSGGSTDTQYF. The CDR3 region has the DNA TGCGCCAGCAGCTTCCTGACGACTAGCGGGGGCAGCACAGATACGCAGTATTTT.

The CDR3 protein is CANQKGGGIGTEAFF. CDR3 DNA: TGTGCCAACCAGAAAGGTGGGGGGATTGGTACTGAAGCTTTCTTT. The gene calls are TRBV6-5 and TRBJ1-1, with a tentative D call TRBD1 (5 bases). The V end lost 10 bases, the J end lost 5 bases, and 23 bases lay between the germline ends. The CDR3 covers 15 residues. Germline-derived CDR1 and CDR2 are MNHEY and SVGAGI.

The chain joins TRBV12-5 to TRBJ2-2; D is unresolved. Trimming took off 2 bases at V and 1 base at J, with 17 bases between the two ends. Germline values: CDR1 LGHNT, CDR2 FRNRAP. The CDR3 has 18 amino acids. As DNA, the CDR3 is TGTGCTAGTGGTTTGACAGCCGGTGGGCTCATGAACACCGGGGAGCTGTTTTTT. Residues: CASGLTAGGLMNTGELFF.

A few counts support this clone. The genes are TRBV7-9 and TRBJ1-1; the D gene is possibly TRBD1 (5 bases). Looked up from germline, CDR1 is SEHNR and CDR2 is FQNEAQ (reference sequence). The CDR3 length is 15 residues. Trimming pared 5 bases from V and 1 base from J, leaving 14 bases between. This CDR3 is CASSPGRGRNTEAFF. The CDR3 DNA reads TGTGCCAGCAGCCCAGGGCGGGGGAGGAACACTGAAGCTTTCTTT.

The J gene is TRBJ1-2, the V gene TRBV4-2; D call uncertain. Germline CDR1 is LGHNA and CDR2 is YNFKEQ. V was cut by 0 bases and J by 9 bases, with 11 bases left in between. The CDR3 sequence is 13 residues long. The CDR3 sequence is CASSQDPVERYTF. The CDR3, as DNA: TGTGCCAGCAGCCAAGATCCCGTGGAGCGCTACACCTTC.

This clone occurred once. V is TRBV7-2 and J is TRBJ2-1, with 9 bases aligning to TRBD1. This CDR3 has 15 amino acids. The V gene's germline CDR1 is SGHTA and CDR2 FQGNSA. V gave up 5 bases and J gave up 6 bases; unmatched junction bases: 8. DNA of the CDR3: TGTGCCAGCAGCGTGACAGGGGGATCGGGCAATGAGCAGTTCTTC. As protein: CASSVTGGSGNEQFF. The full variable domain, with the rest looked up from reference TRBV7-2 and TRBJ2-1, is GAGVSQSPSNKVTEKGKDVELRCDPISGHTALYWYRQSLGQGLEFLIYFQGNSAPDKSGLPSDRFSAERTGGSVSTLTIQRTQQEDSAVYLCASSVTGGSGNEQFFGPGTRLTVL.

J is TRBJ1-2 and V is TRBV11-3; no clear D. V lost 1 base and J lost 11, with 14 bases in between. There are 13 residues in the CDR3. CDR1 and CDR2 (germline): SGHNT, YENEEA. The DNA for the CDR3 is TGTGCCAGCAGCTTAGTCACGTCCAGAGGATACACCTTC. It specifies CASSLVTSRGYTF.

The chain links TRBV5-5 to TRBJ1-6, with 7 positions matching TRBD1. This CDR3 is built from 15 residues. With V trimmed by 4 bases and J by 7 bases, 8 bases remained unmatched. Germline V gives CDR1 SGHKS, CDR2 YYEKEE (reference sequence). CDR3: CASSMTGLGNSPLHF. For the CDR3, the DNA is TGTGCCAGCAGCATGACAGGGCTAGGGAATTCACCCCTCCACTTT.

A single count supports this clone. The chain employs TRBV2 and TRBJ1-1, with TRBD1 as a possible D gene (6 bases). Trimming pared 5 bases from V and 5 bases from J, leaving 12 bases between. The germline V gene encodes CDR1 SNHLY and CDR2 FYNNEI. The CDR3 loop spans 13 amino acids. The CDR3: CASSSEQGTEAFF. DNA for the CDR3: TGTGCCAGCAGTTCCGAGCAGGGGACTGAAGCTTTCTTT.

The chain carries TRBV25-1 and TRBJ1-2; a possible D gene is TRBD1 (5 bases). Trimming stripped 6 bases from V and 5 bases from J, with 10 bases between. CDR3 length equals 12 residues. The germline V gene encodes CDR1 MGHDK and CDR2 SYGVNS. This CDR3 reads CASSPSGYGYTF. In DNA, the CDR3 is TGTGCCAGCAGCCCCTCAGGGTATGGCTACACCTTC.

This clone was detected a few times. The rearrangement links TRBV19 to TRBJ1-5; D remains unclear. The germline gives CDR1 LNHDA, CDR2 SQIVND (reference sequence). Trimming shortened V by 3 bases and J by 0 bases, and 9 bases separated the two germline ends. The CDR3 is 15 residues long. CDR3 sequence: CASSMLYNSNQPQHF. Written as DNA, the CDR3 is TGTGCCAGTAGTATGTTGTACAATAGCAATCAGCCCCAGCATTTT.

The chain combines TRBV7-2 with TRBJ2-3, with TRBD2 as a possible D gene (7 bases). The germline V and J ends were trimmed by 7 bases and 8 bases, with 22 bases remaining between them. CDR3 length: 15 amino acids. Germline values: CDR1 SGHTA, CDR2 FQGNSA. The CDR3 DNA reads as TGTGCCAGCACCCTCAACCCGGGGGGCGCTGGTACGCAGTATTTT. Protein: CASTLNPGGAGTQYF.

This sequence joins TRBV27 and TRBJ1-5, with 9 bases lining up with TRBD1. The ends lost 4 bases at V and 7 bases at J; junction bases unmatched: 2. CDR1 is MNHEY, CDR2 SMNVEV, per germline (reference sequence). The CDR3 length is 13 residues. CDR3 amino acids: CASSWDRDQPQHF. The CDR3 coding sequence is TGTGCCAGCAGTTGGGACAGGGACCAGCCCCAGCATTTT.

V gene TRBV7-6 combines with J gene TRBJ2-3; no firm D call. The ends were cut back, 5 bases at V and 3 bases at J, with 18 bases in the middle. CDR1 SGHVS and CDR2 FNYEAQ come from the germline V gene. This CDR3 is 16 amino acids long. The CDR3: CASSPSERYGTDTQYF. CDR3 bases: TGTGCCAGCAGCCCCTCCGAGAGATACGGTACAGATACGCAGTATTTT.